This T cell receptor beta chain appears in the sequencing data of a study of blood T cell repertoires in COVID-19. The wider study: In each case, the material was cDNA or gDNA derived from T cells, B-cell-depleted T cells, or PBMCs.

Trimming removed 5 bases at V and 4 bases at J, with 12 bases between. Germline V gene data show CDR1 as MNHEY and CDR2 as SVGAGI. This CDR3 has 13 amino acids. Assay: immunoSEQ multiplex PCR; the TCRdb copy retains only in-frame clones and omits some. The sample lists about 69,000 clones; under 90% were seen once. Enrolment of Seattle patients took place during active infection, and they were followed longitudinally. The V call is TRBV6-5, the J call TRBJ2-7; D ambiguous. This clonotype was sampled from a man in his fifties or sixties with COVID-19, enrolled during active disease. The specimen was peripheral blood. Written as DNA, the CDR3 is TGTGCCAGCAGTCCCCAAGCCGGGTACGAGCAGTACTTC. The encoded protein is CASSPQAGYEQYF.